This entry lists 30 T cell receptor beta chains sequenced from one sample in a study of breast tumors, draining lymph nodes, adjacent tissues. TCRdb redid the calling of the multiplex PCR reads with MiXCR, one entry per CDR3 protein. The profile covers just under 65,000 distinct CDR3 sequences, with less than 60% appearing a single time and around 19% taken by the ten largest. The sequenced material came from breast tumor tissue. Source of these receptors: a female donor with breast cancer. Some clones in this sample may be carry-over from other donors' samples.

This chain connects TRBV29-1 to TRBJ2-1; TRBD1 might be the D (6 bases). V was clipped by 3 bases and J by 6 bases, with 12 bases between them. CDR3 length equals 13 residues. From germline, CDR1 is SQVTM and CDR2 ANQGSEA. DNA of the CDR3: TGCAGCGTTGACGTGGGGGCAGGCAATGAGCAGTTCTTC. It codes for CSVDVGAGNEQFF.

This clonotype occurred once. The V call is TRBV20-1, the J call TRBJ1-4, with D perhaps matching TRBD1 (5 bases). Germline V CDR1 and CDR2: DFQATT, SNEGSKA (reference sequence). V lost 0 bases to trimming and J lost 10 bases, with 15 bases between them. This CDR3 region has 14 residues. This CDR3 reads CSARDRGSGTKLFF. The CDR3, as DNA: TGCAGTGCTAGAGATCGGGGGTCCGGGACAAAACTGTTTTTT.

As regards this clonotype: The conserved closing phenylalanine or tryptophan is absent in this CDR3, likely reflecting a read error. The chain links TRBV18 to TRBJ2-5, with D maybe TRBD2 (7 bases). The CDR3 spans 15 residues. The V gene lost 4 bases and the J gene lost 5 bases, with 17 bases spanning the gap. Germline loops: CDR1 KGHSH, CDR2 LQKENI. DNA of the CDR3: TGTGCCAGCTCACGATTCCGGGGGGCTGAGGAGACCCAGTACCTC. This translates into CASSRFRGAEETQYL.

This sequence joins TRBV20-1 and TRBJ2-3, with 8 bases identical to TRBD2. V was pared by 0 bases and J by 2 bases, with 16 bases of the junction left unmatched. Germline CDR1 and CDR2: DFQATT and SNEGSKA (reference sequence). CDR3 length: 19 amino acids. The CDR3 DNA follows: TGCAGTGCTAGAGATGCTACTAGATTTCGGGGGGGTTCCACAGATACGCAGTATTTT. It codes for CSARDATRFRGGSTDTQYF.

In its sample, this clonotype is medium-sized. This rearrangement joins TRBV5-8 to TRBJ2-3; 7 bases match TRBD1. CDR1 and CDR2 from the germline V gene are SGHTS and YDEGEE. The CDR3 is 15 amino acids. J was trimmed by 3 bases and V by 0 bases; bases with no gene match: 4. CDR3 nucleotide sequence: TGTGCCAGCAGCTTGGCCGGGACAGTGACAGATACGCAGTATTTT. Translated: CASSLAGTVTDTQYF.

This chain links TRBV7-9 with TRBJ2-3, with TRBD2 matching 15 bases. CDR1 SEHNR and CDR2 FQNEAQ come from the germline V gene (reference sequence). Trimming removed 5 bases from V and 6 bases from J; junction bases left unmatched: 24. The CDR3 covers 22 residues. As DNA, the CDR3 is TGTGCCAGCAGCGGACTAGCGGGGGGGGTGAGACCCAGTACTTCCTTAATGGATACGCAGTATTTT. Translating gives CASSGLAGGVRPSTSLMDTQYF. Full variable domain (remainder filled in from reference TRBV7-9 and TRBJ2-3): DTGVSQNPRHKITKRGQNVTFRCDPISEHNRLYWYRQTLGQGPEFLTYFQNEAQLEKSRLLSDRFSAERPKGSFSTLEIQRTEQGDSAMYLCASSGLAGGVRPSTSLMDTQYFGPGTRLTVL.

The chain is built from TRBV2 and TRBJ2-7; 11 nucleotides line up with TRBD1. This CDR3 has 14 residues. Germline V CDR1 and CDR2: SNHLY, FYNNEI. With 4 bases clipped from V and 3 bases from J, the junction kept 2 bases outside the gene matches. CDR3 sequence: CASSVGTGGYEQYF. Here the CDR3 DNA reads TGTGCCAGCAGTGTAGGGACAGGGGGCTACGAGCAGTACTTC.

V usage is TRBV5-4 and J usage is TRBJ2-5, with TRBD2 matching 7 bases. This CDR3 is 15 amino acids long. The ends lost 4 bases at V and 5 bases at J; junction bases unmatched: 11. The germline CDR1 and CDR2 sequences are SGHNT and YYREEE (reference sequence). CDR3 in DNA: TGTGCCAGCAGCCCGGCGGGGGTGATAGGGGAGACCCAGTACTTC. It encodes CASSPAGVIGETQYF.

This clonotype appeared many times. The chain joins TRBV4-3 to TRBJ2-1; 9 bases fit TRBD2. The CDR3 extends over 17 amino acids. Germline V gene lookup returns CDR1 LGHNA and CDR2 YSLEER. The trim removed 1 base at V and 3 bases at J, leaving 7 bases unmatched. This CDR3 reads CASSQGLASGNYNEQFF. CDR3 nucleotides: TGCGCCAGCAGCCAAGGACTGGCTAGCGGGAACTACAATGAGCAGTTCTTC.

This clonotype was recorded at least ten times. V gene TRBV3-1 combines with J gene TRBJ2-1; the match to TRBD1 covers 11 bases. The CDR3 has 15 residues. The germline CDR1 and CDR2 sequences are LGHDT and YNNKEL (reference sequence). The junction had 9 bases not matched to a gene; V was cut back by 5 bases and J by 9 bases. CDR3 sequence: CASSSPGQGVIEQFF. In DNA, the CDR3 is TGTGCCAGCAGCTCACCGGGACAGGGGGTTATTGAGCAGTTCTTC.

The chain recombines TRBV25-1 with TRBJ2-7; possible D gene TRBD1, 5 bases. The CDR3 is 15 amino acids. Trimming stripped 4 bases from V and 2 bases from J, with 15 bases between. CDR1 and CDR2 from the germline V gene are MGHDK and SYGVNS. CDR3 residues: CASSARIRATYEQYF. In nucleotides, the CDR3 is TGTGCCAGCAGTGCTCGTATCAGGGCAACCTACGAGCAGTACTTC.

The sample holds one count of this clonotype. The germline gene is not matched at one end of the junction; a read error may be the cause. The chain recombines TRBV7-9 with TRBJ2-3, with 7 bases fitting TRBD1. The CDR3 runs to 15 residues. The germline V gene encodes CDR1 SEHNR and CDR2 FQNEAQ (reference sequence). Written as DNA, the CDR3 is TGTGCCTGCAGCCCTGGACAGGTTGGGGTCGATACGCAGTATTTT. Encoded protein: CACSPGQVGVDTQYF.

V gene TRBV5-1 combines with J gene TRBJ1-3; 7 bases are shared with TRBD1. The CDR3 loop spans 12 amino acids. Germline V gene sequence: CDR1 SGHRS, CDR2 YFSETQ. V lost 3 bases, J lost 16 bases, and 10 bases stayed unmatched. CDR3 amino acids: CASSSNSWDSYF. CDR3 DNA sequence: TGCGCCAGCAGCTCTAATTCTTGGGACAGTTATTTT.

The chain is built from TRBV25-1 and TRBJ1-5; D possibly corresponds to TRBD1 (5 bases). The V gene lost 4 bases and the J gene lost 0 bases, with 13 bases spanning the gap. The CDR3 is made up of 16 amino acids. Looked up from germline, CDR1 is MGHDK and CDR2 is SYGVNS. The chain's CDR3 is CASSAPQGSSNQPQHF. CDR3 bases: TGTGCCAGCAGTGCCCCTCAGGGTTCTAGCAATCAGCCCCAGCATTTT. The entire variable domain, with the rest obtained from reference TRBV25-1 and TRBJ1-5, is as follows: EADIYQTPRYLVIGTGKKITLECSQTMGHDKMYWYQQDPGMELHLIHYSYGVNSTEKGDLSSESTVSRIRTEHFPLTLESARPSHTSQYLCASSAPQGSSNQPQHFGDGTRLSIL.

The V and J genes are TRBV19 and TRBJ1-1; tentatively, D is TRBD1 (5 bases). CDR1 is LNHDA, CDR2 SQIVND, per germline (reference sequence). V gave up 4 bases and J gave up 5 bases, with 14 bases separating them. The CDR3 covers 14 residues. CDR3 sequence reads: CASSRPGPGTEAFF. The CDR3 DNA follows: TGTGCCAGTAGTAGACCGGGGCCCGGGACTGAAGCTTTCTTT.

The CDR3 spells CASSLQGTNEKLFF. CDR3 nucleotide sequence: TGTGCCAGCAGCCTTCAGGGTACTAATGAAAAACTGTTTTTT. This chain joins TRBV7-2 and TRBJ1-4, with a possible D match to TRBD1 (5 bases). Trimming removed 5 bases from V and 2 bases from J, with 9 bases in between. This CDR3 is 14 amino acids long. CDR1 is SGHTA and CDR2 is FQGNSA in the germline V gene. The variable domain in full, with the rest retrieved from reference TRBV7-2 and TRBJ1-4, is GAGVSQSPSNKVTEKGKDVELRCDPISGHTALYWYRQSLGQGLEFLIYFQGNSAPDKSGLPSDRFSAERTGGSVSTLTIQRTQQEDSAVYLCASSLQGTNEKLFFGSGTQLSVL.

To note about this clonotype: The germline gene is not matched at one end of the junction; a read error may be the cause. J is TRBJ1-1 and V is TRBV24-1, with D possibly TRBD1 on 5 matching bases. This CDR3 has 13 amino acids. Germline CDR1 is KGHDR and CDR2 is SFDVKD. The DNA of the CDR3 is TGTGCCACAGACACAGGTCCGCTCTCTGAAGCTGTCTTT. It translates to CATDTGPLSEAVF.

This clonotype came up many times. The chain couples TRBV20-1 to TRBJ2-1; 11 positions agree with TRBD2. Unmatched junction bases numbered 2, after V lost 7 bases and J lost 3 bases. Germline CDR1 is DFQATT and CDR2 is SNEGSKA (reference sequence). The CDR3 loop spans 13 amino acids. CDR3 loop: CSVTSGIYNEQFF. The CDR3 DNA sequence: TGCAGTGTGACTAGCGGGATCTACAATGAGCAGTTCTTC.

This clonotype was observed a handful of times. The chain couples TRBV13 to TRBJ2-5; 10 nucleotides match TRBD2. The CDR3 has 13 amino acids. V lost 5 bases and J lost 9; bases outside the gene matches: 6. Germline V CDR1 and CDR2: PRHDT, FYEKMQ (reference sequence). CDR3 residues: CASSQRGGEAQYF. The CDR3 region has the DNA TGTGCCAGCAGCCAGCGGGGGGGGGAGGCCCAGTACTTC.

V and J are TRBV29-1 and TRBJ1-6, with 7 bases matching TRBD1. Per the germline V gene, CDR1 is SQVTM and CDR2 is ANQGSEA. Unmatched junction bases numbered 4, after V lost 5 bases and J lost 9 bases. The CDR3 totals 12 residues. Written as DNA, the CDR3 is TGCAGCGTTACCGGGACAGCTTCACCCCTCCACTTT. Translating it yields CSVTGTASPLHF.

The rearrangement joins TRBV9 to TRBJ1-2; the D is unclear. The V end was cut by 0 bases, the J end by 8 bases, with 17 bases between. CDR1 and CDR2 (germline): SGDLS, YYNGEE. The CDR3 runs to 15 residues. DNA for the CDR3: TGTGCCAGCAGCGTAGCCCCAACTAGCGTGGGCGGCTACACCTTC. Translation: CASSVAPTSVGGYTF.

The chain combines TRBV20-1 with TRBJ2-7, with no clear D. The germline CDR1 and CDR2 sequences are DFQATT and SNEGSKA (reference sequence). Deletions cut 0 bases from V and 3 bases from J, with 6 bases between. This CDR3 has 12 residues. In DNA, the CDR3 is TGCAGTGCTAGAGAGATAGGCTACGAGCAGTACTTC. It specifies CSAREIGYEQYF.

This clonotype showed up just a few times. This chain connects TRBV24-1 to TRBJ2-1; D gene ambiguous. Trimming pared 3 bases from V and 2 bases from J, leaving 10 bases between. Germline values: CDR1 KGHDR, CDR2 SFDVKD. CDR3 size: 15 residues. The CDR3 region is CATSDPDRPYNEQFF. The CDR3 DNA reads TGTGCCACCAGTGATCCGGACCGTCCCTACAATGAGCAGTTCTTC.

CDR3 bases: TGTGCCAGCAGGCCCCTAGCGGGGAGGGGCAACGTCCTGACTTTC. Translated, it gives CASRPLAGRGNVLTF. The chain links TRBV2 to TRBJ2-6; 9 bases map to TRBD2. The V and J ends lost 6 bases and 9 bases, in that order; junction bases with no gene match: 9. In germline, CDR1 is SNHLY, CDR2 FYNNEI. The CDR3 is made up of 15 amino acids.

This clonotype was seen repeatedly, ten times or more. A read error may explain this, as a much larger clone is one base away. V and J are TRBV7-3 and TRBJ2-5; D is ambiguous. This CDR3 region has 15 residues. The germline V gene encodes CDR1 SGHTA and CDR2 FQGTGA. This chain's CDR3 is CASSLIGSRQETQHF. The CDR3, as DNA: TGTGCCAGCAGCTTAATCGGCAGCAGACAAGAGACCCAGCACTTC.

This chain joins TRBV11-2 and TRBJ2-7; D possibly corresponds to TRBD1 (6 bases). Trimming removed 3 bases at V and 0 bases at J, with 24 bases between. This CDR3 has 19 amino acids. Germline V gene lookup returns CDR1 SGHAT and CDR2 FQNNGV. CDR3: CASSFRQTRARTVSYEQYF. The CDR3 nucleotides are TGTGCCAGCAGCTTCCGCCAGACCCGCGCCCGGACAGTCTCCTACGAGCAGTACTTC. The whole variable domain, filled in from reference TRBV11-2 and TRBJ2-7, reads EAGVAQSPRYKIIEKRQSVAFWCNPISGHATLYWYQQILGQGPKLLIQFQNNGVVDDSQLPKDRFSAERLKGVDSTLKIQPAKLEDSAVYLCASSFRQTRARTVSYEQYFGPGTRLTVT.

The chain joins TRBV2 to TRBJ1-1; D is ambiguous. CDR1 is SNHLY, CDR2 FYNNEI, per germline. The CDR3 contains 14 residues. Trimming cost V 10 bases and J 0 bases, with 15 bases left between them. CDR3 protein: CAIVRAGVNTEAFF. Here the CDR3 DNA reads TGTGCCATCGTTAGGGCAGGCGTGAACACTGAAGCTTTCTTT.

As regards this clonotype: A read error may be the cause here, since a much bigger clone is one base away. The genes are TRBV5-8 and TRBJ1-1, with D hard to call. Germline CDR1 SGHTS, CDR2 YDEGEE. The CDR3 consists of 12 residues. The V end was cut by 1 base, the J end by 6 bases, with 7 bases between. DNA of the CDR3: TGTGCCAGCAGCTTGAGCAGTGCTGAAGCTTTCTTT. The encoded protein is CASSLSSAEAFF. Filled out from reference TRBV5-8 and TRBJ1-1, the complete variable domain reads EAGVTQSPTHLIKTRGQQATLRCSPISGHTSVYWYQQALGLGLQFLLWYDEGEERNRGNFPPRFSGRQFPNYSSELNVNALELEDSALYLCASSLSSAEAFFGQGTRLTVV.

Worth noting for this clonotype: Germline and junction disagree at one end, which may indicate a read error. The rearrangement uses TRBV19 and TRBJ2-4; D possibly matches TRBD1 or TRBD2 (5 bases each). This CDR3 is built from 19 residues. Germline V gene lookup returns CDR1 LNHDA and CDR2 SQIVND (reference sequence). CDR3 nucleotides: TGTGCCAGTAGCCCCCCCCAGGGACGCGTCCCGCTTGGCAAAAACATTCAGGACTTC. This translates into CASSPPQGRVPLGKNIQDF. The entire variable domain, with the rest obtained from reference TRBV19 and TRBJ2-4, is as follows: DGGITQSPKYLFRKEGQNVTLSCEQNLNHDAMYWYRQDPGQGLRLIYYSQIVNDFQKGDIAEGYSVSREKKESFPLTVTSAQKNPTAFYLCASSPPQGRVPLGKNIQDFGAGTRLSVL.

The chain is built from TRBV7-2 and TRBJ2-7; D is unclear. V lost 6 bases and J 0 bases, leaving 12 bases between the germline ends. CDR3 size: 14 residues. The V gene's germline CDR1 is SGHTA and CDR2 FQGNSA. CDR3 nucleotides: TGTGCCAGCAGGCCAGGTGGCGGCTCCTACGAGCAGTACTTC. This gives the protein CASRPGGGSYEQYF.